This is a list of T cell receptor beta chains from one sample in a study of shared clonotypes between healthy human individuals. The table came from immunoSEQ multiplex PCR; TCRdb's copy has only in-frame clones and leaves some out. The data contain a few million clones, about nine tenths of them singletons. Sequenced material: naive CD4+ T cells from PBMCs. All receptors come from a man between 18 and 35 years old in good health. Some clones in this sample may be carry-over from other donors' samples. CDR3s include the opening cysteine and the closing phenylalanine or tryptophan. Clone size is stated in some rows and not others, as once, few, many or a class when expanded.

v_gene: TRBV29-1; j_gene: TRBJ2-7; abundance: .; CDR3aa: CSVPAPLSSGGRSYEQYF
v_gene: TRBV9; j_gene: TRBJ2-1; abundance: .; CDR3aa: CASSTGTSGSWNEQFF
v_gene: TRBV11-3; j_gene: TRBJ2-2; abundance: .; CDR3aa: CASSLRPTGELFF
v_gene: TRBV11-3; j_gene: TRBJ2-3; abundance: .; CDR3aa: CASSLAGVPDTQYF
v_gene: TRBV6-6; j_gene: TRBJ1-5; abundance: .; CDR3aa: CASSYSLGTTNQPQHF
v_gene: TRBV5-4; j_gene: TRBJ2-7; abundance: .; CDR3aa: CAISKGPSSYEQYF
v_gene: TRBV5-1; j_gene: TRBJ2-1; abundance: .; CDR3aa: CASSTRRDTLNEQFF
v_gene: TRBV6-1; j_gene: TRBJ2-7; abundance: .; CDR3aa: CASRLAGGSYEQYF
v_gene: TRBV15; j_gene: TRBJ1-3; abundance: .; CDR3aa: CATSRAPSGNTIYF
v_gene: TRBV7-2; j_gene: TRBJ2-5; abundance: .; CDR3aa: CASSLRLGFQETQYF
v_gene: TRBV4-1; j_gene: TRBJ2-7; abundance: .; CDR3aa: CASSQDQSGFTYEQYF
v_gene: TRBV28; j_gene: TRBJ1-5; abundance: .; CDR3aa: CASSPLGGTGGGLSNQPQHF
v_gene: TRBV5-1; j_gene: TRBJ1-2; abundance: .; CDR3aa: CASSLGTGQGADGYTF
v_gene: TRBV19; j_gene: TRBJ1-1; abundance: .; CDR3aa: CASSADREGVNTEAFF
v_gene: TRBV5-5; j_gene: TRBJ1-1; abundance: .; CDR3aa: CASSVTGGNTEAFF
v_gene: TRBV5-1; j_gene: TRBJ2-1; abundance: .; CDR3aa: CASSWTSRGTVNEQFF
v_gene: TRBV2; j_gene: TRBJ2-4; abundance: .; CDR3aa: CASRKGLAGAGWGKNIQYF
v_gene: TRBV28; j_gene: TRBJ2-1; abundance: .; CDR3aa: CARPGTGLSWQFF
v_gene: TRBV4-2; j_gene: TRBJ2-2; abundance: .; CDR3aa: CASSQAGREVDGELFF
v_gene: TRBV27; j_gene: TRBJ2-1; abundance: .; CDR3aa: CASSMGPSSYNEQFF
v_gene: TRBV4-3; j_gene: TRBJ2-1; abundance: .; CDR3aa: CASSHYHTGTGNNEQFF
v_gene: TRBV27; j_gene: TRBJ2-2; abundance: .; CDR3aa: CASRSTNTGELFF
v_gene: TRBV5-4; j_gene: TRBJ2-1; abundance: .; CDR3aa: CASSSGTSGIWIEQFF
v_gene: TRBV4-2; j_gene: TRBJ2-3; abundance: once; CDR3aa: CASRGTGAQDTQYF
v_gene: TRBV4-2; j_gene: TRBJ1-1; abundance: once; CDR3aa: CASSQVAGPNTEAFF
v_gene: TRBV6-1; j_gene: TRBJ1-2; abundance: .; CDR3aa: CASRQGALDYGYTF
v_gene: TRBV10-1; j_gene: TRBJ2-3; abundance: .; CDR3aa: CASSEILPTDTQYF
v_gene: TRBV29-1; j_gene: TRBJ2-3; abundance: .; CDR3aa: CSVGFTRGGDTDTQYF
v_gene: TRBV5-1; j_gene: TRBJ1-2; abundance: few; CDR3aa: CASSLDGTGNGYTF
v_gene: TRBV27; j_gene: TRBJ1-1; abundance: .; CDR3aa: CASSFRINTLQGLGMNTEAFF
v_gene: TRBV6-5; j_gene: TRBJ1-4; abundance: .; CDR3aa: CAARGFNEKLFF
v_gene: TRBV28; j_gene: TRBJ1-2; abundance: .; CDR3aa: CASSFGTGGGYGYTF
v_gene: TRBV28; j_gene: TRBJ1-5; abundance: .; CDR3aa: CASTRHPPGDQPQHF
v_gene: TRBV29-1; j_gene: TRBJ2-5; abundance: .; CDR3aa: CSVVLNVGGETQYF
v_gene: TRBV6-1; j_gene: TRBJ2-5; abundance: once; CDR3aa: CASSPHLETQYF
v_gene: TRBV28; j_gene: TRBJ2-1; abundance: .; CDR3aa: CASSFTGGHNEQFF
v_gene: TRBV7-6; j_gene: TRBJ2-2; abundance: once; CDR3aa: CASSFGGWSTGELFF
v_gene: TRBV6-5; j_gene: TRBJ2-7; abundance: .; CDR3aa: CASSPVDRGYEQYF
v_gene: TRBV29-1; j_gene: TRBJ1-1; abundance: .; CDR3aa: CSVEGRMNTEAFF
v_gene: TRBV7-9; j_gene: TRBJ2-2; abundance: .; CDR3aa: CASSDLRGDTGELFF
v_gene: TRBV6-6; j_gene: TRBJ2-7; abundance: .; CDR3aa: CASSYSRVSYEQYF
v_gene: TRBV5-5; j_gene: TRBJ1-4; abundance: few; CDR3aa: CASSLALGEVGEKLFF
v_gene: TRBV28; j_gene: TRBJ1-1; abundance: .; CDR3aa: CASSLLGGGGNTEAFF
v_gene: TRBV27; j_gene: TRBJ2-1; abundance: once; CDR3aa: CASSLSGLGLILYNEQFF
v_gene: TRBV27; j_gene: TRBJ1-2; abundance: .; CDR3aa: CASRRDSGVPFQGYTF
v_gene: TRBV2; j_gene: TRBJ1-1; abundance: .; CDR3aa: CASILRGEAFF
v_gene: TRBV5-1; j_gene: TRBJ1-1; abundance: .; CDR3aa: CASGGQGAMNTEAFF
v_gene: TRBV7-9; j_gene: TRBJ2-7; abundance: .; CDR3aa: CASSFLAGNVHEQYF
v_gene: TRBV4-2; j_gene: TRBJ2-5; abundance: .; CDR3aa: CASSQGTSGSWGETQYF
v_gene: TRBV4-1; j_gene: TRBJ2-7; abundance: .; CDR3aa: CASSQDFLARVTEQYF
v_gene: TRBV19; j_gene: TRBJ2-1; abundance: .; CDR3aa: CASRRQGSSYNEQFF
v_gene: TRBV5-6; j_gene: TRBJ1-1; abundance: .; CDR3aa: CASSLVRQGATEAFF
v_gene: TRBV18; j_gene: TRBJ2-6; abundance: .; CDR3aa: CASSPSSGANVLTF
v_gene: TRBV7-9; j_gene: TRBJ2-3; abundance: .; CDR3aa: CASSRDRTTSTDTQYF
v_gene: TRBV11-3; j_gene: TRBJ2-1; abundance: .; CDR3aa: CASSLGLYNEQFF
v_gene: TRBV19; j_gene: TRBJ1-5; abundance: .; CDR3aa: CASSILRGRSNQPQHF
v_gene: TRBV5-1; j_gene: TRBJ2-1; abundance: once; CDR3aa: CASRDRGYNEQFF